This is a list of T cell receptor beta chains from one sample in a study of CD8 T cells in Susac syndrome. TCRdb re-called the immunoSEQ multiplex PCR reads with MiXCR, one entry per CDR3 protein. The sample has under 150,000 distinct CDR3 sequences, 90% to 95% seen once. The specimen sequenced was CD8+ T cells from PBMCs. Source of these receptors: a human donor with multiple sclerosis. The CDR3 runs from the conserved cysteine through the conserved F or W. Each record gives: V gene, J gene, clone size, D gene, CDR3 protein, CDR3 DNA. The D gene is left open where the match is weak. A clone size is listed for some rows: how often the clone was seen (once, few, many), or a class if it is expanded.

TRBV10-3,TRBJ2-1,NA,TRBD2,CAISESTSGYNEQFF,TGTGCCATCAGTGAGTCGACTAGCGGTTACAATGAGCAGTTCTTC
TRBV11-2,TRBJ2-7,NA,TRBD2,CASSLDPNGRASSYEQYF,TGTGCCAGCAGCTTAGATCCGAACGGGAGGGCCAGTTCCTACGAGCAGTACTTC
TRBV27,TRBJ1-5,NA,NA,CASSLSARGNQPQHF,TGTGCCAGCAGTTTATCTGCCAGGGGCAATCAGCCCCAGCATTTT
TRBV11-2,TRBJ2-7,once,NA,CASSLEGSNEGYEQYF,TGTGCCAGCAGCTTAGAGGGGTCAAATGAGGGCTACGAGCAGTACTTC
TRBV29-1,TRBJ2-5,NA,NA,CSVDPGVEETQYF,TGCAGCGTTGACCCGGGAGTCGAAGAGACCCAGTACTTC
TRBV12-3/TRBV12-4,TRBJ2-4,NA,TRBD1,CASSNLTGRNIQYF,TGTGCCAGCAGTAACCTGACAGGGAGAAACATTCAGTACTTC
TRBV10-3,TRBJ2-6,NA,NA,CAIRETGSGANVLTF,TGTGCCATCAGGGAGACAGGCTCTGGGGCCAACGTCCTGACTTTC
TRBV19,TRBJ2-1,NA,TRBD2,CASSIAAGVREQFF,TGTGCCAGTAGTATAGCAGCGGGAGTACGTGAGCAGTTCTTC
TRBV6-6,TRBJ2-5,NA,NA,CASSLGAETQYF,TGTGCCAGCAGTTTAGGGGCGGAGACCCAGTACTTC
TRBV7-8,TRBJ1-1,NA,NA,CASTELEGLSTEAFF,TGTGCCAGCACCGAACTGGAGGGTCTGAGCACTGAAGCTTTCTTT
TRBV7-6,TRBJ2-7,once,NA,CASSPKGPYEQYF,TGTGCCAGCAGCCCCAAAGGGCCCTACGAGCAGTACTTC
TRBV5-1,TRBJ1-1,NA,TRBD1,CASSPDRGRTEAFF,TGCGCCAGCAGCCCCGACAGGGGGAGGACTGAAGCTTTCTTT
TRBV6-1,TRBJ2-2,NA,TRBD2,CASSQYLLADTNTGELFF,TGTGCCAGCAGTCAATACCTACTAGCGGACACGAACACCGGGGAGCTGTTTTTT
TRBV15,TRBJ2-3,once,NA,CATSRDFHLDTTDTQYF,TGTGCCACCAGCAGAGATTTTCATCTGGACACCACAGATACGCAGTATTTT
TRBV15,TRBJ1-1,NA,TRBD1,CATSPTGVTEAFF,TGTGCCACCAGCCCGACAGGGGTGACTGAAGCTTTCTTT
TRBV2,TRBJ1-1,NA,NA,CAIPDFEGRKNTEAFF,TGTGCCATACCCGATTTCGAGGGACGGAAGAACACTGAAGCTTTCTTT
TRBV6-5,TRBJ1-2,NA,NA,CASTPGPLYGYTF,TGTGCCAGCACCCCGGGACCGCTATATGGCTACACCTTC
TRBV28,TRBJ1-1,NA,NA,CASRRTDYAGAFF,TGTGCCAGCAGGAGGACAGACTACGCCGGAGCTTTCTTT
TRBV27,TRBJ2-1,NA,NA,CASSLGSGYNEQFF,TGTGCCAGCAGTTTGGGCAGCGGGTACAATGAGCAGTTCTTC
TRBV25-1,TRBJ2-5,NA,NA,CASSDLETQYF,TGTGCCTCCTCCGACCTAGAGACCCAGTACTTC
TRBV5-6,TRBJ2-7,NA,TRBD1,CASSFDRGNEQYF,TGTGCCAGCAGCTTTGACAGGGGAAACGAGCAGTACTTC
TRBV4-3,TRBJ2-2,NA,NA,CASSQDEGVTGELFF,TGCGCCAGCAGCCAAGATGAGGGAGTAACCGGGGAGCTGTTTTTT
TRBV7-6,TRBJ1-6,NA,NA,CASSSHPSANNSPLHF,TGTGCCAGCAGCTCACATCCTTCAGCCAATAATTCACCCCTCCACTTT
TRBV15,TRBJ1-1,NA,NA,CATSRGANTEAFF,TGTGCCACCAGCAGAGGAGCGAACACTGAAGCTTTCTTT
TRBV12-3/TRBV12-4,TRBJ1-1,NA,TRBD1,CASSPDRWNTEAFF,TGTGCCAGCAGTCCGGACAGGTGGAACACTGAAGCTTTCTTT
TRBV19,TRBJ1-1,NA,NA,CASSIEAEAFF,TGTGCCAGTAGTATAGAGGCCGAAGCTTTCTTT
TRBV7-9,TRBJ2-7,NA,TRBD2,CASSFNSGRVYEQYF,TGTGCCAGCAGTTTTAATAGCGGGAGAGTCTACGAGCAGTACTTC
TRBV6-2/TRBV6-3,TRBJ1-5,once,TRBD1,CASSYRDYRGLGQPQHF,TGTGCCAGCAGTTATCGAGATTACAGGGGGCTAGGGCAGCCCCAGCATTTT
TRBV15,TRBJ2-1,NA,TRBD1,CATRGWTGRFF,TGTGCCACCAGAGGGTGGACAGGGAGGTTCTTC
TRBV10-3,TRBJ2-2,NA,TRBD2,CASGSGREAGELFF,TGTGCCAGCGGAAGCGGGAGGGAAGCCGGGGAGCTGTTTTTT
TRBV15,TRBJ2-5,NA,TRBD1,CATSRHTGRDREETQYF,TGTGCCACCAGCAGACACACCGGCCGGGACAGGGAAGAGACCCAGTACTTC
TRBV4-1,TRBJ2-7,NA,NA,CASSQAPTAVLSYEQYF,TGCGCCAGCAGCCAAGCCCCGACAGCGGTTCTATCCTACGAGCAGTACTTC
TRBV29-1,TRBJ2-7,NA,TRBD2,CSVITSGSYEQYF,TGCAGCGTTATCACTAGCGGGAGCTACGAGCAGTACTTC
TRBV7-9,TRBJ2-1,NA,NA,CASSVTRKYNEQFF,TGTGCCAGCAGCGTCACTAGGAAATACAATGAGCAGTTCTTC
TRBV15,TRBJ1-6,NA,NA,CATSRGGASPLHF,TGTGCCACCAGCAGAGGAGGAGCGTCACCCCTCCACTTT
TRBV12-3/TRBV12-4,TRBJ1-2,once,NA,CASTPGTASYTF,TGTGCCAGCACCCCCGGGACCGCCAGCTACACCTTC
TRBV20-1,TRBJ2-2,NA,TRBD1,CSARGTGGILGGELFF,TGCAGTGCTAGAGGGACAGGGGGCATTTTGGGCGGGGAGCTGTTTTTT
TRBV28,TRBJ2-1,NA,TRBD1,CASSWTGWDEQFF,TGTGCCAGCAGTTGGACAGGGTGGGATGAGCAGTTCTTC
TRBV4-3,TRBJ1-5,NA,TRBD1,CASSQGDSPYQPQHF,TGCGCCAGCAGCCAAGGGGACAGCCCCTATCAGCCCCAGCATTTT
TRBV12-3/TRBV12-4,TRBJ1-1,NA,NA,CASRQGNTEAFF,TGTGCCAGCAGACAGGGAAACACTGAAGCTTTCTTT
TRBV5-6,TRBJ2-1,NA,TRBD2,CASSLVAGDEQFF,TGTGCCAGCAGCTTGGTCGCGGGAGATGAGCAGTTCTTC
TRBV19,TRBJ1-1,NA,NA,CASSISRGRTEAFF,TGTGCCAGTAGTATTTCCAGGGGCCGGACTGAAGCTTTCTTT
TRBV5-1,TRBJ1-2,NA,NA,CASSLATGYGYTF,TGCGCCAGCAGCTTGGCGACGGGCTATGGCTACACCTTC
TRBV2,TRBJ1-5,NA,NA,CASTITGTSNQPQHF,TGTGCCAGCACAATTACAGGGACCAGCAATCAGCCCCAGCATTTT
TRBV4-1,TRBJ1-5,NA,TRBD1,CASSETGSEWEPQHF,TGCGCCAGCAGTGAGACAGGGAGTGAATGGGAGCCCCAGCATTTT
TRBV28,TRBJ2-3,once,NA,CASSLAGWADTQYF,TGTGCCAGCAGTTTAGCGGGATGGGCAGATACGCAGTATTTT
TRBV7-9,TRBJ2-7,NA,NA,CASSLGTEQYF,TGTGCCAGCAGCTTAGGTACCGAGCAGTACTTC
TRBV29-1,TRBJ2-1,NA,TRBD2,CSGLAMEGEQFF,TGCAGCGGACTAGCGATGGAGGGGGAGCAGTTCTTC
TRBV30,TRBJ1-1,NA,NA,CAWAVTTNTEAFF,TGTGCCTGGGCCGTCACGACGAACACTGAAGCTTTCTTT
TRBV30,TRBJ2-1,once,NA,CAWEVRRGNEQFF,TGTGCCTGGGAGGTGAGGAGAGGGAATGAGCAGTTCTTC
TRBV12-3/TRBV12-4,TRBJ1-1,NA,NA,CASSFLAEAFF,TGTGCCAGCAGTTTTCTGGCTGAAGCTTTCTTT
TRBV27,TRBJ1-3,NA,NA,CASSPGSRGNTIYF,TGTGCCAGCAGCCCAGGGTCCCGAGGAAACACCATATATTTT
TRBV27,TRBJ2-1,NA,NA,CASRPGSSYNEQFF,TGTGCCAGCAGACCGGGGAGCTCCTACAATGAGCAGTTCTTC